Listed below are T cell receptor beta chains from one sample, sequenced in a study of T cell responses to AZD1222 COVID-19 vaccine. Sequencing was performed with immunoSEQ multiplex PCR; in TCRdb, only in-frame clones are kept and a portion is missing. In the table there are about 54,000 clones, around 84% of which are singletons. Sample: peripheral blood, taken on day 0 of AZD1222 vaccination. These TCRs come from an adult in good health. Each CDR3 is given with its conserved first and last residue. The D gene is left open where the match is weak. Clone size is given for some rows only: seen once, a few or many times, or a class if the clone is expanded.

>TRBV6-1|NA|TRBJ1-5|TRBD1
TGTGCCAGCAGTGCCCGGACAGGGTTTAGCAATCAGCCCCAGCATTTT
CASSARTGFSNQPQHF
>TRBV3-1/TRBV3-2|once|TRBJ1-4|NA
TGTGCCAGCACAGAGGGAAGGGATGAAAAACTGTTTTTT
CASTEGRDEKLFF
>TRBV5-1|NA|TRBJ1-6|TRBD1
TGCGCCAGCAGCTCACGGACAGGGGCCGGGGATTCACCCCTCCACTTT
CASSSRTGAGDSPLHF
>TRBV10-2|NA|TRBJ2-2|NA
TGCGCCACCGTCAACACCACATCAGAGGCCGCGAACACCGGGGAGCTGTTTTTT
CATVNTTSEAANTGELFF
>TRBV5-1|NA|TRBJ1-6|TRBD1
TGCGCCAGCAGCTTAGGGGGCGTGAATTCACCCCTCCACTTT
CASSLGGVNSPLHF
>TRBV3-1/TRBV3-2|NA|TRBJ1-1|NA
TGTGCCAGCAGCCGCACAACAGGTAACACTGAAGCTTTCTTT
CASSRTTGNTEAFF
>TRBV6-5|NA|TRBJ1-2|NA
TGTGCCAGCCTGGCAGCTAACTATGGCTACACCTTC
CASLAANYGYTF
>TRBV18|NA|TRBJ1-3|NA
TGTGCCAGCTCACCACGGGGGCCCCCTGGAAACACCATATATTTT
CASSPRGPPGNTIYF
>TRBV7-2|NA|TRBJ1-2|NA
TGTGCCAGCAGCCGGGGACAAGTTAATGCGGGCTACACCTTC
CASSRGQVNAGYTF
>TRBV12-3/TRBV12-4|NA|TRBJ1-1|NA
TGTGCCAGCAGTTTGTCCGGGAACACTGAAGCTTTCTTT
CASSLSGNTEAFF
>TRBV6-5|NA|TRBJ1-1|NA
TGTGCCAGCAGGCCGCCGCGGGGGCGGGCTGAAGCTTTCTTT
CASRPPRGRAEAFF
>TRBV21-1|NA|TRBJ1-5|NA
TGTGCCAGCAGCAAAGCGCGCCGGAGGAATCAGCCCCAGCATTTT
CASSKARRRNQPQHF
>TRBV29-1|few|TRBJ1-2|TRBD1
TGCAGCGTTACCGGGACAGGGGCCTTTGACTATGGCTACACCTTC
CSVTGTGAFDYGYTF
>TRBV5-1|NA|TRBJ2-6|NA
TGCGCCAGCAGCCCCGCCGGGGCCAACGTCCTGACTTTC
CASSPAGANVLTF
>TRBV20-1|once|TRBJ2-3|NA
TGCAGTGCTAGAGTTACAGATACGCAGTATTTT
CSARVTDTQYF
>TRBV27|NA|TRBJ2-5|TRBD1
TGTGCCAGCAGCCGAGACAGGGGAGAGACCCAGTACTTC
CASSRDRGETQYF
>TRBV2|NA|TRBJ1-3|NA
TGTGCCAGCTCAGGGACTGGAAACACCATATATTTT
CASSGTGNTIYF
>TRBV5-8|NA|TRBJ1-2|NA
TGTGCCAGCAGCTTGTGGCCGGCCTATGGCTACACCTTC
CASSLWPAYGYTF
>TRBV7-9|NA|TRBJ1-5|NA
TGTGCCAGCAGCAGAGGGGAAGGCAATCAGCCCCAGCATTTT
CASSRGEGNQPQHF
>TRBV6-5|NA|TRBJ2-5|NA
TGTGCCAGCGTACAGAGCCAAGAGACCCAGTACTTC
CASVQSQETQYF